This T cell receptor beta chain was identified during a study of shared clonotypes between healthy human individuals. Notes on the study in general: Naive subsets, compared against memory subsets, generally had larger estimated richness values. Clonotype sharing levels among donors were expected to vary with sequencing depth.

The CDR3 covers 15 residues. Germline V gene sequence: CDR1 MNHNS, CDR2 SASEGT. V lost 2 bases, J lost 6 bases, and 5 bases stayed unmatched. Comments on this clone: The antigen remains unidentified.

Assay execution proceeded at the deep level. Libraries were prepared by immunoSEQ multiplex PCR; TCRdb keeps only in-frame clonotypes and omits some of them. The table includes some 1.1 million clones, roughly 80% detected once. Sample: memory CD4+ T cells from PBMCs. The subset here: CD45RA-negative fraction. V is TRBV6-1 and J is TRBJ1-5; 9 nucleotides line up with TRBD1. The sequence derives from a man between 18 and 29 years old in good health. Some clones in this sample may be carry-over from other donors' samples. CDR3 sequence (DNA): TGTGCCAGCAGTGAATGGGGACAGGGCGTTCAGCCCCAGCATTTT. It yields the protein CASSEWGQGVQPQHF.